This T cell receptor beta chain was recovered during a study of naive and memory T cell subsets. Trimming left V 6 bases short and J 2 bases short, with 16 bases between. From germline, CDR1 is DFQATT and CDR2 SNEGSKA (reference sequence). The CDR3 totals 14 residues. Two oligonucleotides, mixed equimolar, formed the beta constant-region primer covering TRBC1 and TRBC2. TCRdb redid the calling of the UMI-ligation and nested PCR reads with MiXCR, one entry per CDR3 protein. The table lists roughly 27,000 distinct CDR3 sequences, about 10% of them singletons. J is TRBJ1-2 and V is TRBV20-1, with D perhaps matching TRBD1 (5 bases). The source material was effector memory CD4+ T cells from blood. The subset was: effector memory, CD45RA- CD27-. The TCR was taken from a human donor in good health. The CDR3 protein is CSASSQTANYGYTF. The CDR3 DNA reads TGCAGTGCCAGTAGCCAGACAGCGAACTATGGCTACACCTTC.